These 3 T cell receptor beta chains were sequenced from one sample in a study of blood T cell dynamics during melanoma immunotherapy. Sequenced by immunoSEQ multiplex PCR; TCRdb stores in-frame clones only, minus some. The table records approximately 15,000 clones, 85% to 90% of them present only once. Time point defined: pre-treatment baseline. The sample consisted of blood, taken from a patient treated with checkpoint blockade. The receptor set was obtained from a human donor with melanoma.

The rearrangement joins TRBV4-2 to TRBJ1-1, with D possibly matching TRBD1 (5 bases). The germline CDR1 and CDR2 sequences are LGHNA and YNFKEQ. Trimming removed 2 bases from V and 7 bases from J, with 14 bases in between. The CDR3 sequence is 14 residues long. The DNA of the CDR3 is TGTGCCAGCAGCCAACTCCGGGGGAACGGTGAAGCTTTCTTT. Translating gives CASSQLRGNGEAFF.

The V call is TRBV10-2, the J call TRBJ2-5; weak D call: TRBD2 (6 bases). The CDR3 contains 13 residues. Germline V CDR1 and CDR2: WSHSY, SAAADI. V was trimmed by 6 bases and J by 5 bases, leaving 13 bases between them. The CDR3 region has the DNA TGCGCCAGCAGCCAGACTAGTGGGGAGACCCAGTACTTC. Its translation: CASSQTSGETQYF.

The V and J genes are TRBV6-5 and TRBJ2-7; D ambiguous. V lost 6 bases and J 4 bases, leaving 7 bases between the germline ends. There are 11 residues in the CDR3. Germline-derived CDR1 and CDR2 are MNHEY and SVGAGI. CDR3 bases: TGTGCCAGCAGCTCCCGTTACGAGCAGTACTTC. It encodes CASSSRYEQYF.